This T cell receptor (beta chain) was identified in a study of spatial heterogeneity in lung cancer. On the study more broadly: More beta-chain than alpha-chain sequences were consistently detected.

The CDR3 covers 14 residues. The trim removed 4 bases at V and 6 bases at J, leaving 2 bases unmatched. Germline-derived CDR1 and CDR2 are SGHAT and FQNNGV. In its sample, this clonotype was seen many times. As for time point: sample taken at primary tumor resection. In each case, whole RNA from tumor, nontumor lung or frozen PBMC was sequenced unsorted. Samples were donated by 72 untreated early-stage non-small cell lung cancer patients. TCR cDNA molecules were tagged individually, and each one carried a unique molecular identifier. TCRdb redid the calling of the 5' RACE reads with MiXCR, one entry per CDR3 protein. The sample holds under 30,000 distinct CDR3 sequences; roughly 4.5% are singletons and the top ten take about 5%.

J is TRBJ2-2 and V is TRBV11-2; 10 bases match TRBD1. This specimen consisted of PBMCs, obtained at surgery. The TCR comes from a male donor with early-stage non-small cell lung cancer. The CDR3 nucleotides are TGTGCCAGCAGCTGGACAGGGGGGGCCGGGGAGCTGTTTTTT. It encodes CASSWTGGAGELFF.